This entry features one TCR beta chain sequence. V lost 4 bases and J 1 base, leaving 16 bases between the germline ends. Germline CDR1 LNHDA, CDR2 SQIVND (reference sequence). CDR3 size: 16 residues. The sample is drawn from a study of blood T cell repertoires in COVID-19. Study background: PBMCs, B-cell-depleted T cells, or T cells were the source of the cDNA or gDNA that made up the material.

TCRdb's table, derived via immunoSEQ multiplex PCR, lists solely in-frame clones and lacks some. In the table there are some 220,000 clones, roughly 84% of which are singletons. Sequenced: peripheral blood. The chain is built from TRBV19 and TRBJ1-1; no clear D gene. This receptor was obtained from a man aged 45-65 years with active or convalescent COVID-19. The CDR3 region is CASSRGPGWRNTEAFF. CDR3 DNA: TGTGCCAGTAGTAGAGGCCCCGGGTGGCGGAACACTGAAGCTTTCTTT.